This record looks at one TCR beta chain sequence and its context. Its antigen is undetermined. The study ran its PCR with 60 Vbeta and 13 Jbeta primers. The method was immunoSEQ multiplex PCR; TCRdb's version includes in-frame clones alone and lacks a portion of them. The table has about 170,000 clones, 80% to 90% seen once. CDR3 size: 13 residues. V was shortened by 0 bases and J by 13 bases, with 12 bases between the two germline ends. Germline CDR1 SGHTA, CDR2 FQGNSA. The data were taken from a study of cytomegalovirus exposure and HLA in healthy donors. Broader study findings: It was reportedly the case that the classifier diagnosed cytomegalovirus status with high specificity and sensitivity. Within the data, a cluster of highly shared sequence variants was likely a sequencing artifact.

The origin of this receptor is a male donor in good health and CMV-seronegative. This chain links TRBV7-2 with TRBJ1-4, with D uncertain. Sequenced: PBMCs. The CDR3 DNA reads as TGTGCCAGCAGCTTAGCCGGGTTCGCTGGACTGTTTTTT. Encoded protein: CASSLAGFAGLFF.